Sequencing of this TCR beta chain was carried out in a study of CD8 T cells in Susac syndrome. Turning to the study itself: When blood was drawn, patients with Susac syndrome were on intravenous immunoglobulin alone, on corticosteroids, or therapy-naive. Study-level points and caveats: The study found that Susac CD8+ clonal expansion peaked in TEMRA cells and active patients.

Random hexamers were used to reverse transcribe an amount of roughly 0.5 to 1 ug RNA. TCRdb fed the immunoSEQ multiplex PCR reads into MiXCR, producing one record per CDR3 protein. The sample lists about 130,000 distinct CDR3 sequences; 95% were seen once. Patients with Susac syndrome met diagnostic criteria defined recently for definite or probable disease. Trimming removed 0 bases at V and 9 bases at J, with 9 bases between. This CDR3 has 13 residues. Germline CDR1 and CDR2: MGHRA and YSYEKL. Worth noting for this clonotype: As yet, its antigen is unknown.

The TCR originated in a human donor with Susac syndrome. The sequenced material came from CD8+ T cells from PBMCs. This rearrangement joins TRBV4-1 to TRBJ2-1; the D is unclear. The CDR3 sequence is CASSQEVLSEQFF. CDR3 in DNA: TGCGCCAGCAGCCAAGAGGTGTTAAGTGAGCAGTTCTTC.